This T cell receptor beta chain was retrieved from a study of T cells in narcolepsy. Study information: Donors had narcolepsy type 1 or type 2, or were healthy controls.

This table comes from immunoSEQ multiplex PCR, and its TCRdb copy is limited to in-frame clones, with some not included. Of about 15,000 clones detected, 85% appear once; the ten largest clones hold about two fifths. Overall study results and limits: Autoreactive clonotypes reportedly recurred in blood of same and different patients, not controls.

Concerning this clone: Its antigen is not known.

Trimming stripped 0 bases from V and 4 bases from J, with 5 bases between. The CDR3 totals 13 residues. Per the germline V gene, CDR1 is SGHNT and CDR2 is YYREEE (reference sequence). Specimen: memory (CD45RA-) CD4+ T cells from blood. The sequence derives from a human donor in good health. The chain combines TRBV5-4 with TRBJ2-1; D ambiguous. CDR3 region: CASSLVGYNEQFF. The CDR3 nucleotides read TGTGCCAGCAGCTTGGTAGGGTACAATGAGCAGTTCTTC.